The 8 T cell receptor beta chains below were found in one sample sequenced in a study of identical twins. TCRdb itself ran the 5' RACE reads through MiXCR, one entry per CDR3 protein. The table has 600,000 to 700,000 distinct CDR3 sequences, 21% seen once. The sample was also linked to a second study, of T cells expressing NK-cell markers.

Material for sequencing was PBMCs. The origin of the receptors is a woman younger than 30 in good health.

A few counts support this clonotype. This sequence joins TRBV5-5 and TRBJ2-7; tentative D call: TRBD2 (5 bases). This CDR3 is built from 15 residues. The ends were cut back, 0 bases at V and 0 bases at J, with 10 bases in the middle. Germline V lookup: CDR1 SGHKS, CDR2 YYEKEE (reference sequence). DNA for the CDR3: TGTGCCAGCAGCTTGGCCGGGGATAACTCCTACGAGCAGTACTTC. Translated: CASSLAGDNSYEQYF.

This clonotype appeared many times. The CDR3 coding sequence is TGTGCCAGCAGTCGCCAGGGGTTCGAGCAGTACTTC. It is translated as CASSRQGFEQYF. The chain employs TRBV6-6 and TRBJ2-7; D possibly corresponds to TRBD1 (6 bases). There are 12 residues in the CDR3. CDR1 and CDR2 from the germline V gene are MNHNY and SVGAGI (reference sequence). Trimming took off 5 bases at V and 6 bases at J, with 11 bases between the two ends.

The rearrangement links TRBV20-1 to TRBJ2-3, with TRBD2 identical over 11 bases. From germline, CDR1 is DFQATT and CDR2 SNEGSKA (reference sequence). The CDR3 has 16 residues. Trimming at V came to 4 bases and at J to 2 bases, leaving 8 bases not matched to a gene. This chain's CDR3 is CSATARLAGNTDTQYF. In DNA form, the CDR3 reads TGCAGTGCTACCGCCCGACTAGCGGGAAACACAGATACGCAGTATTTT.

This clonotype has a handful of counts. The chain has TRBV12-3 or TRBV12-4 and TRBJ1-3; D ambiguous. Trimming pared 3 bases from V and 2 bases from J, leaving 11 bases between. The CDR3 is 15 residues long. Written as DNA, the CDR3 is TGTGCCAGCAGTTTTAAGGGAAGCACTGGAAACACCATATATTTT. Translating it yields CASSFKGSTGNTIYF.

As for this clonotype: The CDR3 carries no conserved terminal phenylalanine or tryptophan, so it likely arises from a read error. This rearrangement joins TRBV5-1 to TRBJ2-2, with D possibly matching TRBD1 (5 bases). This CDR3 region has 15 residues. Between the trimmed V and J ends, which lost 4 bases and 7 bases, there was a span of 17 bases. Germline values: CDR1 SGHRS, CDR2 YFSETQ. The CDR3 is CASSPGAGQIGELFI. Here the CDR3 DNA reads TGCGCCAGCAGCCCTGGGGCAGGGCAGATCGGGGAGCTGTTTATT.

At least ten counts were recorded for this clonotype. The rearrangement uses TRBV12-3 or TRBV12-4 and TRBJ2-3; 7 bases line up with TRBD2. This CDR3 has 13 amino acids. Unmatched junction bases numbered 3, after V lost 3 bases and J lost 6 bases. The CDR3 nucleotides read TGTGCCAGCAGTTTCCGTAGCGGGGATACGCAGTATTTT. Protein: CASSFRSGDTQYF.

Written as DNA, the CDR3 is TGTGCCAGCAGTACCTCACAGGGGATCACTGAAGCTTTCTTT. Translating gives CASSTSQGITEAFF. The rearrangement uses TRBV12-3 or TRBV12-4 and TRBJ1-1; 7 bases match TRBD1. This CDR3 has 14 residues. V dropped 5 bases and J dropped 4; count of bases not matched to a gene: 7.

This chain connects TRBV20-1 to TRBJ1-1; 7 nucleotides match TRBD1. Germline V lookup: CDR1 DFQATT, CDR2 SNEGSKA (reference sequence). The V gene end was trimmed by 8 bases and the J gene end by 4 bases; junction bases not matched to a gene: 1. The CDR3 extends over 10 amino acids. The CDR3 DNA is TGCAGTCCAGGGGGCACTGAAGCTTTCTTT. This codes for CSPGGTEAFF.